Presented here are 29 T cell receptor beta chains from one specimen sequenced in a study of T cells expressing NK-cell markers. TCRdb re-called the 5' RACE reads, yielding one record per CDR3 amino acid sequence without DNA. The data show roughly 280,000 distinct CDR3 sequences, and the top ten clones hold 0.3% to 0.45%. Sequencing was carried out using blood T cells: a sorted CD56 or NKG2C T cell subset, CD4+ or CD8+ T cells, or bulk PBMC T cells (not recorded which). The receptor set was obtained from a man aged 18 to 29 in good health.

The chain employs TRBV11-2 and TRBJ2-7; TCRdb lists TRBD1, though no DNA is available to test this call. The CDR3 length is 13 residues. In germline, CDR1 is SGHAT, CDR2 FQNNGV. CDR3: CACRDRGTYEQYF.

The chain is built from TRBV20-1 and TRBJ2-5; with no DNA, the TCRdb D assignment of TRBD2 cannot be verified. The CDR3 has 12 amino acids. Germline V gene data show CDR1 as DFQATT and CDR2 as SNEGSKA (reference sequence). CDR3 sequence: CSGVGIEETQYF.

The chain employs TRBV27 and TRBJ2-4; the TRBD1 assignment by TCRdb is unverifiable without DNA. The CDR3 totals 13 residues. Germline V gives CDR1 MNHEY, CDR2 SMNVEV (reference sequence). The CDR3: CASSLDRKNIQYF.

The V call is TRBV28, the J call TRBJ1-1. This CDR3 comprises 12 residues. Germline values: CDR1 MDHEN, CDR2 SYDVKM. The CDR3 protein is CASSKVRVWAFF.

The CDR3 is CATSRASGGRAPDTQYF. The chain recombines TRBV15 with TRBJ2-3; TCRdb calls TRBD2, which cannot be checked without DNA. Germline loops: CDR1 LNHNV, CDR2 YYDKDF (reference sequence). The CDR3 has 17 residues.

The chain links TRBV29-1 to TRBJ2-1; TCRdb's assignment of TRBD2 cannot be checked, as there is no DNA. Germline V gene sequence: CDR1 SQVTM, CDR2 ANQGSEA. The CDR3 spans 16 residues. CDR3 residues: CSVEARLARKNNEQFF.

The V and J genes are TRBV12-3 or TRBV12-4 and TRBJ1-3. The CDR3 is made up of 15 amino acids. The CDR3 region is CASSLERALGNTIYF.

J is TRBJ1-1 and V is TRBV18. There are 14 residues in the CDR3. CDR1 is KGHSH, CDR2 LQKENI, per germline. The CDR3 sequence is CASSPKGGNTEAFF.

This chain uses TRBV10-3 with TRBJ1-2; as DNA is missing, the TRBD1 call by TCRdb cannot be tested. The CDR3 is 13 amino acids. Germline V gene data show CDR1 as ENHRY and CDR2 as SYGVKD. CDR3 sequence: CAISARDSDGYTF.

The chain joins TRBV10-3 to TRBJ1-1; as DNA is missing, the TRBD1 call by TCRdb cannot be tested. The CDR3 consists of 15 residues. CDR1 is ENHRY and CDR2 is SYGVKD in the germline V gene. The CDR3: CAISESPGWDTEAFF.

The chain joins TRBV6-2 or TRBV6-3 to TRBJ2-1; TCRdb reports TRBD2, a call that lacks DNA to check it against. Per germline, CDR1 MNHEY and CDR2 SVGEGT. The CDR3 has 13 residues. CDR3 sequence reads: CASSPGLAVWQFF.

The chain uses TRBV20-1 and TRBJ1-2; the TCRdb call, TRBD1, lacks DNA for checking. The CDR3 length is 13 residues. The germline gives CDR1 DFQATT, CDR2 SNEGSKA (reference sequence). Here the CDR3 reads CSARDPALHGYTF.

The rearrangement links TRBV18 to TRBJ2-1; TCRdb lists TRBD2, though no DNA is available to test this call. The CDR3 consists of 19 residues. Germline CDR1 is KGHSH and CDR2 is LQKENI. The CDR3: CASSPRVLAGLSSYNEQFF.

This chain connects TRBV11-1 to TRBJ2-3; TCRdb's assignment of TRBD2 cannot be checked, as there is no DNA. The CDR3 extends over 17 amino acids. Germline assignment: CDR1 SGHAT and CDR2 FQDESV (reference sequence). Here the CDR3 reads CASSSPGLAGVSDTQYF.

The gene calls are TRBV15 and TRBJ1-5. Germline values: CDR1 LNHNV, CDR2 YYDKDF (reference sequence). This CDR3 has 13 residues. The CDR3 protein is CATSRDVVQPQHF.

This chain connects TRBV12-3 or TRBV12-4 to TRBJ2-2; as DNA is missing, the TRBD2 call by TCRdb cannot be tested. The CDR3 totals 19 residues. The CDR3 loop is CASSERTSGRMADTGELFF.

The chain has TRBV5-4 and TRBJ2-1; there is no DNA to check the TCRdb D call of TRBD2. Germline CDR1 is SGHNT and CDR2 is YYREEE (reference sequence). This CDR3 comprises 17 residues. The chain's CDR3 is CASSTTVIAGSGNEQFF.

CDR3 sequence: CASSRTGTHSTDTQYF. The chain joins TRBV19 to TRBJ2-3; as DNA is missing, the TRBD2 call by TCRdb cannot be tested. Germline assignment: CDR1 LNHDA and CDR2 SQIVND (reference sequence). The CDR3 spans 16 residues.

The chain couples TRBV7-8 to TRBJ2-3; TCRdb returns TRBD2, unconfirmable since there is no DNA. Germline V gives CDR1 SGHVS, CDR2 FQNEAQ. The CDR3 runs to 15 residues. The CDR3 sequence is CASSFLLRSTDTQYF.

The rearrangement joins TRBV4-3 to TRBJ2-3; TCRdb picks TRBD1, but there is no DNA to check that call. Germline CDR1 reads LGHNA; CDR2 reads YSLEER. The CDR3 is 17 amino acids. CDR3 protein: CASSQDPRGGASDTQYF.

The chain joins TRBV20-1 to TRBJ2-1. The CDR3 spans 11 residues. The germline CDR1 and CDR2 sequences are DFQATT and SNEGSKA (reference sequence). The CDR3: CSARGRDEQFF.

The V call is TRBV19, the J call TRBJ1-1; the D call from TCRdb, TRBD1, cannot be confirmed without DNA. CDR3 length equals 14 residues. From germline, CDR1 is LNHDA and CDR2 SQIVND (reference sequence). The CDR3 spells CASSMVGRGAEAFF.

CDR3: CASSRTGGLRGYTF. This rearrangement joins TRBV12-3 or TRBV12-4 to TRBJ1-2; TCRdb indicates TRBD1, and absent DNA this call remains unverified. The CDR3 consists of 14 residues.

This chain uses TRBV9 with TRBJ2-7. The germline gives CDR1 SGDLS, CDR2 YYNGEE. The CDR3 is 15 residues long. The CDR3: CASSVEMVSMDEQYF.

CDR3 sequence reads: CSASRQPNSYEQYF. The gene calls are TRBV20-1 and TRBJ2-7. The CDR3 has 14 amino acids. Per germline, CDR1 DFQATT and CDR2 SNEGSKA (reference sequence).

The chain uses TRBV29-1 and TRBJ1-1; checking the TCRdb D call of TRBD1 is not possible without DNA. CDR3 length: 11 residues. Germline CDR1 reads SQVTM; CDR2 reads ANQGSEA. Here the CDR3 reads CSVEPGQRAFF.

The J gene is TRBJ2-2, the V gene TRBV5-1. The CDR3 covers 15 residues. Germline lookup yields CDR1 SGHRS and CDR2 YFSETQ. The CDR3 loop is CASSPGAGYSGELFF.

The chain uses TRBV14 and TRBJ2-6. The CDR3 loop spans 14 amino acids. Germline V CDR1 and CDR2: SGHDN, FVKESK. CDR3 region: CASSPLSGANVLTF.

The chain combines TRBV5-6 with TRBJ2-2; checking the TCRdb D call of TRBD1 is not possible without DNA. The CDR3 is 15 residues long. Germline V gene sequence: CDR1 SGHDT, CDR2 YYEEEE. This chain's CDR3 is CASSILDRRTGELFF. The variable domain in full, with the rest retrieved from reference TRBV5-6 and TRBJ2-2, is DAGVTQSPTHLIKTRGQQVTLRCSPKSGHDTVSWYQQALGQGPQFIFQYYEEEERQRGNFPDRFSGHQFPNYSSELNVNALLLGDSALYLCASSILDRRTGELFFGEGSRLTVL.